This T cell receptor (beta chain) is drawn from a study of control samples from healthy donors and cancer patients. CDR1 SGHNT and CDR2 YYREEE come from the germline V gene (reference sequence). This CDR3 contains 14 residues. A note on this clone: One end of the junction varies from germline; a read error may be responsible.

The assay was immunoSEQ multiplex PCR, and TCRdb's table has in-frame clones only and misses some. The table has tens of thousands of clones, about nine tenths seen once. Sample: blood. This clonotype was obtained from a woman aged 70 to 79 in good health. V usage is TRBV5-4 and J usage is TRBJ1-2; 10 nucleotides align to TRBD1. The CDR3 nucleotides read TGTGCCAGCAGCCCGACAGGGGGCGACTATAGCTACACCTTC. This translates into CASSPTGGDYSYTF.